The entry below describes one TCR beta chain. Its antigen is still unknown. The junction and the germline gene differ at one end; a read error may be behind it. This record belongs to a study of cytomegalovirus exposure and HLA in healthy donors. Overall study results and limits: The CMV antigen specificity of a few CMV-associated chains was confirmed through in vitro analysis. A highly shared variant cluster was judged a likely technical artifact. Later, an analysis found that common viral pathogens appeared to be linked with several of the most significant clusters. Association of a missense DCLRE1C variant with TCR beta V- and J-gene trimming was reported in a later analysis.

The germline V gene encodes CDR1 SSHAT and CDR2 FNYEAQ (reference sequence). This CDR3 is 16 amino acids long. Primers included in the PCR were 60 Vbeta and 13 Jbeta primers. Assay used: immunoSEQ multiplex PCR; TCRdb lists only in-frame clones, some missing. The sample carries 250,000 to 300,000 clones, around 90% recorded once. This chain links TRBV7-7 with TRBJ2-2, with D tentatively TRBD2 (5 bases). The origin of this receptor is a girl aged 2 to 10 in good health and CMV-seronegative. The sequencing sample was made of PBMCs. CDR3 coding DNA: TGTGCTAGCAGCTTACTCGACACTAGTTCCACCGGGGAGCTGTTTTTT. This gives the protein CASSLLDTSSTGELFF. Filled out from reference TRBV7-7 and TRBJ2-2, the complete variable domain reads GAGVSQSPRYKVTKRGQDVTLRCDPISSHATLYWYQQALGQGPEFLTYFNYEAQPDKSGLPSDRFSAERPEGSISTLTIQRTEQRDSAMYRCASSLLDTSSTGELFFGEGSRLTVL.